This is a list of T cell receptor beta chains from one sample in a study of regulatory T cells in long-lasting Graves disease. One entry per CDR3 protein results from TCRdb running MiXCR on the multiplex PCR reads. The sample lists 400,000 to 500,000 distinct CDR3 sequences, approximately 14% seen once, with approximately 15% in the top ten. The sample also formed part of further work on T cells in Graves' hyperthyroidism and ophthalmopathy.

This sample comprised peripheral blood mononuclear cells (PBMCs), obtained at new diagnosis, from a patient treated with antithyroid drugs. All receptors come from a woman between 50 and 59 years old with Graves disease. Both conserved end residues are part of each CDR3. A D gene is named only where the DNA matches it firmly. Some rows mark clone size as missing; the rest say once, few, many or name a class of expanded clone.

d_gene	v_gene	j_gene	abundance	CDR3aa	CDR3nt
TRBD2	TRBV6-2/TRBV6-3	TRBJ2-1	few	CASSYSGLALGGSYNEQFF	TGTGCCAGCAGTTACTCGGGACTAGCGCTGGGGGGCTCCTACAATGAGCAGTTCTTC
TRBD2	TRBV10-2	TRBJ2-1	-	CASSLAGVRLNEQFF	TGCGCCAGCAGTCTAGCGGGAGTTAGGTTGAATGAGCAGTTCTTC
TRBD1	TRBV28	TRBJ2-7	many	CASRATSDRGKGEQYF	TGTGCCAGCAGGGCGACCTCTGACAGGGGGAAAGGGGAGCAGTACTTC
TRBD1	TRBV11-2	TRBJ2-1	few	CASTHPQGALRYDEQFF	TGTGCCAGCACCCATCCACAGGGGGCGTTAAGGTACGATGAGCAGTTCTTC
TRBD1	TRBV2	TRBJ1-5	many	CASSDGTVSNQPQHF	TGTGCCAGCAGTGACGGGACAGTTAGCAATCAGCCCCAGCATTTT
TRBD1	TRBV6-1	TRBJ1-1	-	CASSLEGQGARKGTEAFF	TGTGCCAGCAGCCTTGAGGGACAGGGGGCACGAAAGGGGACTGAAGCTTTCTTT
-	TRBV19	TRBJ2-7	-	CASREAGRPYEQYF	TGTGCCAGTAGAGAGGCAGGGCGCCCCTACGAGCAGTACTTC
TRBD2	TRBV9	TRBJ2-2	-	CASSVQGSGRITGELFF	TGTGCCAGCAGCGTGCAGGGGAGCGGGAGGATCACCGGGGAGCTGTTTTTT
TRBD1	TRBV20-1	TRBJ1-2	-	CSAREKGQYRYGYTF	TGCAGTGCTAGAGAAAAGGGACAGTATCGCTATGGCTACACCTTC
-	TRBV7-9	TRBJ1-3	-	CASSLFMLSGNTIYF	TGTGCCAGCAGCTTATTTATGCTCTCTGGAAACACCATATATTTT
-	TRBV5-1	TRBJ2-2	-	CASSQGLGLDTGELFF	TGCGCCAGCAGCCAGGGTCTAGGGTTGGACACCGGGGAGCTGTTTTTT
-	TRBV7-9	TRBJ1-2	-	CACHRDHGYTF	TGTGCCTGCCACAGGGACCATGGCTACACCTTC
-	TRBV28	TRBJ1-1	-	CASSPGIVNTEAFF	TGTGCCAGCAGTCCCGGGATAGTCAACACTGAAGCTTTCTTT
TRBD2	TRBV20-1	TRBJ2-7	many	CSARGPGGLAGSYEQYF	TGCAGTGCTAGAGGCCCTGGGGGACTAGCGGGCTCCTACGAGCAGTACTTC
-	TRBV9	TRBJ2-1	many	CASSRGGGNNEQFF	TGTGCCAGCAGCCGAGGGGGGGGGAACAATGAGCAGTTCTTC
TRBD1	TRBV10-3	TRBJ2-7	few	CAISESIGTGGNHEQYF	TGTGCCATCAGTGAGTCGATAGGCACAGGGGGTAACCACGAGCAGTACTTC
-	TRBV5-1	TRBJ2-7	many	CASSLALASSYEQYF	TGCGCCAGCAGCTTGGCCCTAGCGAGCTCCTACGAGCAGTACTTC
TRBD1	TRBV5-1	TRBJ2-3	many	CASSLAGQGSDTQYF	TGCGCCAGCAGCTTGGCCGGACAGGGATCGGATACGCAGTATTTT
TRBD1	TRBV11-3	TRBJ2-7	few	CASSTGQEPRDF	TGTGCCAGCAGCACAGGACAGGAGCCACGCGACTTC
TRBD1	TRBV2	TRBJ2-2	-	CASSEAGQGAYHGELFF	TGTGCCAGCAGTGAAGCCGGACAGGGGGCTTATCACGGGGAGCTGTTTTTT
-	TRBV28	TRBJ2-1	-	CASSFGLLYSYNEQFF	TGTGCCAGCAGTTTCGGACTACTATACTCCTACAATGAGCAGTTCTTC
TRBD2	TRBV27	TRBJ2-3	-	CASSYEREGPTDTQYF	TGTGCCAGCAGCTACGAACGGGAGGGTCCTACAGATACGCAGTATTTT
-	TRBV29-1	TRBJ2-1	many	CSVDRWERNNEQFF	TGCAGCGTTGATAGGTGGGAGCGGAACAATGAGCAGTTCTTC
-	TRBV5-1	TRBJ1-5	-	CASSLTGQGPQHF	TGCGCCAGCAGCTTGACTGGCCAAGGGCCCCAGCATTTT
-	TRBV11-2	TRBJ1-4	few	CASSLEGDTKLFF	TGTGCCAGCAGCTTAGAAGGGGACACGAAACTGTTTTTT
TRBD1	TRBV5-1	TRBJ2-1	many	CASSTTGVGIYNEQFF	TGCGCCAGCAGCACAACAGGGGTGGGGATCTACAATGAGCAGTTCTTC
-	TRBV3-1	TRBJ1-1	many	CASSQPIGRGGTEAFF	TGTGCCAGCAGCCAACCCATAGGGCGGGGGGGCACTGAAGCTTTCTTT
TRBD2	TRBV18	TRBJ2-1	-	CASSRGLAEPFF	TGTGCCAGCTCACGGGGACTAGCAGAACCGTTCTTC
-	TRBV4-1	TRBJ2-5	few	CASSQEGEVGETQYF	TGCGCCAGCAGCCAAGAAGGGGAGGTGGGTGAGACCCAGTACTTC
-	TRBV30	TRBJ2-1	many	CAWSGQYNEQFF	TGTGCCTGGAGTGGGCAGTACAATGAGCAGTTCTTC
TRBD2	TRBV20-1	TRBJ2-1	-	CSARELSGSAYNEQFF	TGCAGTGCTAGAGAACTTAGCGGGAGTGCCTACAATGAGCAGTTCTTC
-	TRBV7-2	TRBJ2-7	many	CASSIRRLAFYEQYF	TGTGCCAGCAGCATAAGAAGGCTAGCGTTCTACGAGCAGTACTTC
-	TRBV27	TRBJ2-7	few	CASSSLNRDYSYEQYF	TGTGCCAGCAGTTCCCTGAACAGGGACTACTCCTACGAGCAGTACTTC
TRBD2	TRBV5-5	TRBJ2-4	many	CASSPLASGRAAQYF	TGTGCCAGCAGCCCCTTGGCTAGCGGGAGGGCCGCTCAGTACTTC
-	TRBV6-1	TRBJ1-3	few	CASSEDPESGNTIYF	TGTGCCAGCAGTGAGGACCCGGAATCTGGAAACACCATATATTTT
TRBD1	TRBV7-8	TRBJ2-1	many	CASSQTGGSYNEQFF	TGTGCCAGCAGTCAAACAGGGGGCTCCTACAATGAGCAGTTCTTC
-	TRBV7-9	TRBJ1-4	few	CASSLGEGNAEGKLFF	TGTGCCAGCAGCTTAGGGGAGGGAAACGCCGAGGGAAAACTGTTTTTT
-	TRBV5-1	TRBJ1-6	-	CASSFTSDLGSPLHF	TGCGCCAGCAGCTTCACCAGCGACTTGGGTTCACCCCTCCACTTT
TRBD2	TRBV11-2	TRBJ2-2	-	CASSLDGGLGGDTGELFF	TGTGCCAGCAGCTTAGATGGGGGCCTCGGGGGGGACACCGGGGAGCTGTTTTTT
-	TRBV18	TRBJ2-7	-	CASSPGRDAIGEQYF	TGTGCCAGCTCACCGGGACGGGATGCTATCGGCGAGCAGTACTTC
-	TRBV20-1	TRBJ2-2	few	CSAGDRISNTGELFF	TGCAGTGCTGGCGACCGAATATCGAACACCGGGGAGCTGTTTTTT
TRBD1	TRBV29-1	TRBJ2-1	few	CSVRPDRDSYNEQFF	TGCAGCGTTAGGCCGGACAGGGACTCCTACAATGAGCAGTTCTTC
-	TRBV2	TRBJ1-2	many	CASSVAGTGYGYTF	TGTGCCAGCAGTGTAGCCGGGACGGGATATGGCTACACCTTC
-	TRBV6-2/TRBV6-3	TRBJ1-4	many	CASSYNGQRGELFF	TGTGCCAGCAGTTACAACGGACAGCGTGGGGAACTGTTTTTT
-	TRBV29-1	TRBJ2-5	-	CSVEEGGQETQYF	TGCAGCGTTGAAGAGGGGGGCCAAGAGACCCAGTACTTC
TRBD1	TRBV2	TRBJ1-6	many	CASSGGQVISPLHF	TGTGCCAGCAGTGGGGGACAGGTGATCTCACCCCTCCACTTT
TRBD1	TRBV24-1	TRBJ1-2	many	CATSAQPGQAYTF	TGTGCCACCAGTGCTCAGCCGGGACAGGCATACACCTTC
TRBD2	TRBV18	TRBJ2-1	few	CASSPSLAGGDEQFF	TGTGCCAGCTCACCCTCACTAGCGGGAGGTGATGAGCAGTTCTTC
TRBD1	TRBV19	TRBJ2-1	-	CASSHPGTGGTRYNEQFF	TGTGCCAGTAGCCACCCCGGGACAGGGGGCACCCGTTACAATGAGCAGTTCTTC
-	TRBV18	TRBJ2-7	few	CASSPLRDHGYEQYF	TGTGCCAGCTCACCGCTGCGGGATCACGGCTACGAGCAGTACTTC
-	TRBV2	TRBJ1-1	many	CASFEGTEAFF	TGTGCCAGCTTCGAGGGCACTGAAGCTTTCTTT
TRBD1	TRBV28	TRBJ2-5	many	CASSWTGRETQYF	TGTGCCAGCAGTTGGACAGGGCGGGAGACCCAGTACTTC
TRBD2	TRBV24-1	TRBJ2-1	few	CATSDFSGVVVF	TGTGCCACCAGTGATTTTAGCGGGGTTGTAGTCTTC
-	TRBV11-2	TRBJ2-1	many	CASSLDFPGPGEDNEQFF	TGTGCCAGCAGCTTAGATTTCCCGGGACCAGGTGAGGACAATGAGCAGTTCTTC